These 10 T cell receptor beta chains were all obtained from the same sample, sequenced in a study of shared clonotypes between healthy human individuals. CD8 cells classed as naive were CD45RO-negative and positively selected for CCR7, excluding terminally differentiated effector memory CD45RA+ cells. Sequencing used immunoSEQ multiplex PCR; TCRdb keeps in-frame clones, though not all of them. The profile shows around 2,100,000 clones, around 96% of them singletons. Specimen: naive CD8+ T cells sorted from blood. The receptor source for this set is a man between 18 and 35 years old in good health.

The chain combines TRBV28 with TRBJ2-7; possible D gene TRBD1, 5 bases. Germline V gene data show CDR1 as MDHEN and CDR2 as SYDVKM. There are 15 residues in the CDR3. Trimming left V 7 bases short and J 1 base short, with 17 bases between. CDR3 DNA: TGTGCCAGCACCCCGCTAACAGGTGGTTCCTACGAGCAGTACTTC. As protein: CASTPLTGGSYEQYF.

The chain combines TRBV30 with TRBJ2-5; 8 nucleotides agree with TRBD1. The J call may be faulty, since TRBJ2-7 better matches the DNA end. The germline CDR1 and CDR2 sequences are GTSNPN and SVGIG (reference sequence). The length of the CDR3 is 14 residues. The CDR3 protein is CAWSDMTGDYEQYF. Written as DNA, the CDR3 is TGTGCCTGGAGTGACATGACAGGGGACTACGAGCAGTACTTC.

The V call is TRBV27, the J call TRBJ2-7; the D gene is possibly TRBD2 (6 bases). V lost 5 bases to trimming and J lost 6 bases, with 8 bases between them. CDR1 is MNHEY and CDR2 is SMNVEV in the germline V gene (reference sequence). The CDR3 covers 11 residues. For the CDR3, the DNA is TGTGCCAGCAGTATCGGGAGCGAGCAGTACTTC. This translates into CASSIGSEQYF.

V usage is TRBV5-6 and J usage is TRBJ2-1, with D tentatively TRBD1 or TRBD2 (6 bases each). V dropped 0 bases and J dropped 9 bases, with 10 bases sitting between them. From germline, CDR1 is SGHDT and CDR2 YYEEEE. The CDR3 covers 13 residues. CDR3 sequence (DNA): TGTGCCAGCAGCTTGGTGGAGGGGGGTGAGCAGTTCTTC. Translating it yields CASSLVEGGEQFF.

The chain uses TRBV19 and TRBJ1-2; D unresolved. The V gene lost 0 bases and the J gene lost 1 base, with 12 bases spanning the gap. CDR3 size: 16 residues. Per the germline V gene, CDR1 is LNHDA and CDR2 is SQIVND (reference sequence). CDR3 sequence reads: CASSIDLGGLNYGYTF. CDR3 DNA: TGTGCCAGTAGTATAGACCTGGGCGGCCTTAACTATGGCTACACCTTC.

The V gene is TRBV7-9, the J gene TRBJ1-1; no definite D call. Germline V gene sequence: CDR1 SEHNR, CDR2 FQNEAQ (reference sequence). CDR3 size: 13 residues. Trimming took off 8 bases at V and 1 base at J, with 11 bases between the two ends. The CDR3 nucleotides are TGTGCCAGCGGCCCGACGGAGAACACTGAAGCTTTCTTT. Translated, it gives CASGPTENTEAFF.

This clone was detected only once. In nucleotides, the CDR3 is TGTGCCAGCAGCTTGGCCATGGGGGCTAGCGTCTACGAGCAGTACTTC. It specifies CASSLAMGASVYEQYF. The chain couples TRBV5-4 to TRBJ2-7; TRBD1 or TRBD2 may be the D gene (6 bases each). CDR3 length: 16 residues. V was pared by 0 bases and J by 3 bases, with 16 bases between. Germline assignment: CDR1 SGHNT and CDR2 YYREEE (reference sequence).

V is TRBV28 and J is TRBJ1-2; the D is unclear. CDR3 length: 14 residues. Germline V gene data show CDR1 as MDHEN and CDR2 as SYDVKM. Trimming stripped 6 bases from V and 5 bases from J, with 16 bases between. The CDR3 sequence: CASSLGDEGYGYTF. CDR3 DNA sequence: TGTGCCAGCAGCCTAGGCGACGAAGGGTATGGCTACACCTTC.

The chain couples TRBV30 to TRBJ1-1; unclear D gene. Germline CDR1 reads GTSNPN; CDR2 reads SVGIG (reference sequence). The V end lost 5 bases, the J end lost 0 bases, and 10 bases lay between the germline ends. The CDR3 spans 13 residues. The CDR3 region has the DNA TGTGCCTGGTGCCAGGAGATGAACACTGAAGCTTTCTTT. The encoded protein is CAWCQEMNTEAFF.

V usage is TRBV5-1 and J usage is TRBJ2-7; 8 bases match TRBD1. V gave up 2 bases and J gave up 1 base; unmatched junction bases: 2. The germline V gene has CDR1 SGHRS and CDR2 YFSETQ. This CDR3 comprises 14 residues. Here the CDR3 DNA reads TGCGCCAGCAGCTTTCGACAGGGGTCCTACGAGCAGTACTTC. Translation gives CASSFRQGSYEQYF.